This T cell receptor (beta chain) was found in a study of T cells after yellow fever vaccination. Study-wide background: With SMART-Seq v4 Ultra Low Input, the fractions containing low cell numbers were prepared.

5'RACE template switching generated TCR cDNA, adding a universal primer site and UMIs. From the 5' RACE reads, TCRdb called clonotypes with MiXCR, one entry per CDR3 protein. The sample has 200,000 to 250,000 distinct CDR3 sequences, more than 3% seen once. At least ten counts were recorded for this clonotype. Its antigen is unknown. General observations from the study: Researchers noted that a small share of clonotypes showed up in both CD4 and CD8 compartments. Re-detected after boosting: most primary clones, around 97% of CD4 and under 90% of CD8.

Germline CDR1 and CDR2: SGHAT and FQNNGV. The trim removed 8 bases at V and 0 bases at J, leaving 3 bases unmatched. This CDR3 has 15 amino acids. The sample in question was CD4+ T cells sorted from PBMCs, obtained 10 days after the yellow fever booster vaccination. The chain links TRBV11-2 to TRBJ2-3, with TRBD2 matching over 12 bases. The TCR originated in a man aged 18 to 30 who received the YFV17D yellow fever vaccine. In nucleotides, the CDR3 is TGTGCCAGCGGGCTAGCGGGGGGGAGCACAGATACGCAGTATTTT. Encoded protein: CASGLAGGSTDTQYF. The whole variable domain, filled in from reference TRBV11-2 and TRBJ2-3, reads EAGVAQSPRYKIIEKRQSVAFWCNPISGHATLYWYQQILGQGPKLLIQFQNNGVVDDSQLPKDRFSAERLKGVDSTLKIQPAKLEDSAVYLCASGLAGGSTDTQYFGPGTRLTVL.